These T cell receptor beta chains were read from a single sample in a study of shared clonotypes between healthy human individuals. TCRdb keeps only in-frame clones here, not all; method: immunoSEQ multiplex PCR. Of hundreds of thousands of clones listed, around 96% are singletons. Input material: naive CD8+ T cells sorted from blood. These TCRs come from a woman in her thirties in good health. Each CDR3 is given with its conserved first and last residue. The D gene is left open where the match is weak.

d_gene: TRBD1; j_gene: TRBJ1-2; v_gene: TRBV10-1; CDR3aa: CASSEDRGGYGYTF
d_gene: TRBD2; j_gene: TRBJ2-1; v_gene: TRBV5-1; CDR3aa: CASSLAGGLEQFF
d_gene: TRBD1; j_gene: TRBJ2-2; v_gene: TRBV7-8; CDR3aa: CASSPRTGRTGELFF
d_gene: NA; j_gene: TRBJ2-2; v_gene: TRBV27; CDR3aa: CASSHRYTGELFF
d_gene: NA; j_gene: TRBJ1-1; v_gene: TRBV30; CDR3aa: CAWSVNTLLRNTEAFF
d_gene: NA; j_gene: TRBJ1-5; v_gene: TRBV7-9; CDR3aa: CASSPPGYSNQPQHF
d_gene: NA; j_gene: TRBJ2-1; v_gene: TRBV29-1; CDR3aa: CSVGLSSYNEQFF
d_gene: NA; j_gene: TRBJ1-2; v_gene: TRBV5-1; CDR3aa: CASSLEPGANYGYTF
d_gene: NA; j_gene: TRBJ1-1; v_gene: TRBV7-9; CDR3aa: CASSFERDLTENTEAFF
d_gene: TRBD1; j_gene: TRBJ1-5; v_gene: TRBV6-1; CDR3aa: CASMGQGARQPQHF
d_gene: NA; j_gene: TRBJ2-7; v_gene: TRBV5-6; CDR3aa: CASSLVRGHEQYF
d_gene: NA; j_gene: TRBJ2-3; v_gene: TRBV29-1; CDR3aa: CSVPRPRVREDTQYF
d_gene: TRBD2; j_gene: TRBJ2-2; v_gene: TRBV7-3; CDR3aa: CASSRPLLLAGVENTGELFF
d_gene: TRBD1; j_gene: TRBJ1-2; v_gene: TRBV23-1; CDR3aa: CAIRQGATGYTF